The rows below give T cell receptor beta chains drawn from one sample of a study of molecular identifiers for immune sequencing clone quantification. From the PCR reads, TCRdb called clonotypes with MiXCR, one entry per CDR3 protein. The data contain about 40,000 distinct CDR3 sequences, roughly 20% of them singletons. Material for sequencing was naive CD8+ T cells from blood, with Jurkat cell RNA spiked in. These TCRs come from a human donor in good health. Some libraries in this study had Jurkat cell RNA spiked in. Each CDR3 is given with its conserved first and last residue. Fields, in order: V gene, J gene, CDR3 protein.

v_gene: TRBV12-3/TRBV12-4; j_gene: TRBJ2-7; CDR3aa: CASSSQISSEQYF
v_gene: TRBV27; j_gene: TRBJ1-1; CDR3aa: CASSLDRVTEAFF
v_gene: TRBV10-1; j_gene: TRBJ2-5; CDR3aa: CASSEGRSETQYF
v_gene: TRBV5-1; j_gene: TRBJ2-1; CDR3aa: CASSSSWPVPYNEQFF
v_gene: TRBV9; j_gene: TRBJ1-4; CDR3aa: CASSVRGGQASKLFF
v_gene: TRBV28; j_gene: TRBJ2-7; CDR3aa: CASSPAGQSYEQYF
v_gene: TRBV7-2; j_gene: TRBJ2-2; CDR3aa: CASSLGGRATGELFF
v_gene: TRBV28; j_gene: TRBJ2-1; CDR3aa: CASLARGSYNEQFF
v_gene: TRBV12-3/TRBV12-4; j_gene: TRBJ1-5; CDR3aa: CASSLGGRNQPQHF
v_gene: TRBV29-1; j_gene: TRBJ1-1; CDR3aa: CSVVDQNTEAFF
v_gene: TRBV4-2; j_gene: TRBJ2-2; CDR3aa: CASTDGDTGELFF
v_gene: TRBV29-1; j_gene: TRBJ2-1; CDR3aa: CSVERTGRIGYVYEQFF
v_gene: TRBV24-1; j_gene: TRBJ2-1; CDR3aa: CATSDLGRSAEQFF
v_gene: TRBV7-9; j_gene: TRBJ1-5; CDR3aa: CASSFSEGNQPQHF
v_gene: TRBV27; j_gene: TRBJ2-5; CDR3aa: CASGGPGQETQYF
v_gene: TRBV15; j_gene: TRBJ2-5; CDR3aa: CATSRDWKTQYF
v_gene: TRBV4-1; j_gene: TRBJ2-7; CDR3aa: CASSQPTGGRDEQYF
v_gene: TRBV7-8; j_gene: TRBJ2-2; CDR3aa: CASSLIFGQGLSDTGELFF
v_gene: TRBV28; j_gene: TRBJ2-3; CDR3aa: CASSSPVSGSDTQYF
v_gene: TRBV29-1; j_gene: TRBJ1-3; CDR3aa: CSVVDTKGRGNTIYF
v_gene: TRBV28; j_gene: TRBJ2-1; CDR3aa: CASSLGLYNEQFF
v_gene: TRBV20-1; j_gene: TRBJ2-1; CDR3aa: CSARETHEQFF